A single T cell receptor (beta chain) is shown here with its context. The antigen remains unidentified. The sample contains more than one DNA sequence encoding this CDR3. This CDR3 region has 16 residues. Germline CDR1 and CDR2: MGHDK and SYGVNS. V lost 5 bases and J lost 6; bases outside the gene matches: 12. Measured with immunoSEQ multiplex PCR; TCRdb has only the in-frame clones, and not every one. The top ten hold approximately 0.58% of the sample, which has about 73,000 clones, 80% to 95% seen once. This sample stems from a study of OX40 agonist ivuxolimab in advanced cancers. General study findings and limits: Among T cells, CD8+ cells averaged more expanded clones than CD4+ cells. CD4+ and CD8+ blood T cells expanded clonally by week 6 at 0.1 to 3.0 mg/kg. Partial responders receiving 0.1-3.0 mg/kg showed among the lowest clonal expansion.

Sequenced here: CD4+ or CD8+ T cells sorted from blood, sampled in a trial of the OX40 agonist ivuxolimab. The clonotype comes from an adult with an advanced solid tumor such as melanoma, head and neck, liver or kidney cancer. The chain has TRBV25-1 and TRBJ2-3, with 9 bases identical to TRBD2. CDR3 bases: TGTGCCAGCAGTACCCTGGGAAGCGGGGGGCGGGATACGCAGTATTTT. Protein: CASSTLGSGGRDTQYF.